This T cell receptor beta chain was sequenced for a study of human T cells and chemical hapten exposure. Regarding the study as a whole: Alopecia affected the donors, so their immune response may differ from healthy people's.

Worth noting for this clonotype: Its cognate antigen is unknown.

Germline CDR1 and CDR2: SEHNR and FQNEAQ (reference sequence). Trimming cost V 5 bases and J 2 bases, with 4 bases left between them. The CDR3 covers 13 residues. Library preparation tagged each individual cDNA molecule with a unique molecular identifier. MiXCR, run by TCRdb on the RACE reads, gives a single entry per CDR3 protein. The data hold fewer than 200,000 distinct CDR3 sequences, with 25% to 35% observed a single time. The time point denotes: patch test 3, about 24 weeks after DPC sensitization. Treatment denoted: therapeutic diphenylcyclopropenone sensitization with weekly scalp DPC. Patients had alopecia, were aged 18 to 70, and were not pregnant.

The source was whole blood, collected in connection with sensitization to the hapten diphenylcyclopropenone (DPC). V and J are TRBV7-9 and TRBJ2-6; D gene ambiguous. The receptor was isolated from a woman aged 18-30 years with alopecia areata. Some clones in this sample may be carry-over from other donors' samples. The CDR3, as DNA: TGTGCCAGCAGCCTAACTGGGGCCAACGTCCTGACTTTC. The encoded protein is CASSLTGANVLTF.